The rows below give T cell receptor beta chains drawn from one sample of a study of T cell responses to AZD1222 COVID-19 vaccine. TCRdb's table, derived via immunoSEQ multiplex PCR, lists solely in-frame clones and lacks some. The table shows 60,000 to 70,000 clones, with roughly 82% occurring only once. This specimen consisted of peripheral blood, obtained on day 0 of AZD1222 vaccination. The source of these receptors is an adult in good health. The conserved cysteine and the conserved F or W are not part of the CDR3 here. The D gene is left open where the match is weak.

v_gene: TRBV7-8
d_gene: .
j_gene: TRBJ2-1
CDR3aa: ASSLFSGNSYNEQF

v_gene: TRBV11-3
d_gene: .
j_gene: TRBJ2-1
CDR3aa: ASSLGPLDNEQF

v_gene: TRBV7-2
d_gene: .
j_gene: TRBJ2-4
CDR3aa: ASSPLRGKNIQY

v_gene: TRBV2
d_gene: TRBD1
j_gene: TRBJ1-3
CDR3aa: ATTPGQGAGNTIY

v_gene: TRBV28
d_gene: TRBD2
j_gene: TRBJ2-5
CDR3aa: ASSLAGGQGTQY

v_gene: TRBV7-2
d_gene: .
j_gene: TRBJ2-5
CDR3aa: ASSLGGRRGETQY

v_gene: TRBV6-5
d_gene: TRBD1
j_gene: TRBJ1-2
CDR3aa: ASRLGTGNGYT

v_gene: TRBV7-2
d_gene: TRBD1
j_gene: TRBJ1-2
CDR3aa: ASSLRGGTGSRANYGYT

v_gene: TRBV11-2
d_gene: TRBD1
j_gene: TRBJ2-7
CDR3aa: ASSLTGTGDEQY

v_gene: TRBV9
d_gene: TRBD2
j_gene: TRBJ2-1
CDR3aa: ASSPQTSALNYEQF

v_gene: TRBV11-2
d_gene: TRBD1
j_gene: TRBJ1-2
CDR3aa: ASSLEPGGIDGYT

v_gene: TRBV5-4
d_gene: TRBD2
j_gene: TRBJ2-3
CDR3aa: ASSPREADTQY

v_gene: TRBV5-6
d_gene: .
j_gene: TRBJ2-7
CDR3aa: ASSRLLDIYSYEQY

v_gene: TRBV24-1
d_gene: .
j_gene: TRBJ1-4
CDR3aa: ATSSGVREKLF

v_gene: TRBV19
d_gene: TRBD1
j_gene: TRBJ1-2
CDR3aa: ASIPGTALTMGYT

v_gene: TRBV15
d_gene: .
j_gene: TRBJ1-4
CDR3aa: ATSEDNQKLF

v_gene: TRBV19
d_gene: .
j_gene: TRBJ2-7
CDR3aa: ASMGGQSYEQY

v_gene: TRBV27
d_gene: TRBD1
j_gene: TRBJ1-6
CDR3aa: ASGPTGESSPLH

v_gene: TRBV5-8
d_gene: .
j_gene: TRBJ1-5
CDR3aa: ASSTQTGAQRGNQPQH

v_gene: TRBV4-1
d_gene: .
j_gene: TRBJ2-3
CDR3aa: ASSQGGGGGTDTQY

v_gene: TRBV7-2
d_gene: .
j_gene: TRBJ2-7
CDR3aa: ASSLAGSKSYEQY

v_gene: TRBV2
d_gene: TRBD2
j_gene: TRBJ2-7
CDR3aa: ASGGTSAREQY

v_gene: TRBV19
d_gene: .
j_gene: TRBJ1-1
CDR3aa: ASSLGVTEAF

v_gene: TRBV30
d_gene: .
j_gene: TRBJ1-1
CDR3aa: AWSVSMNTEAF